What follows are 26 T cell receptor beta chains derived from one specimen sequenced in a study of T cell responses to AZD1222 COVID-19 vaccine. The data were produced by immunoSEQ multiplex PCR, yet TCRdb's version contains in-frame clones alone and is incomplete. The sample yields under 200,000 clones, 90% to 95% seen once. The starting material was peripheral blood, obtained 28 days after the second dose of the MenACWY control vaccine. These receptors all stem from an adult who received the MenACWY meningococcal vaccine as a control.

The chain carries TRBV4-1 and TRBJ1-1; tentative D call: TRBD1 (5 bases). CDR3 size: 16 residues. The germline V gene has CDR1 MGHRA and CDR2 YSYEKL. The V end lost 3 bases, the J end lost 1 base, and 15 bases lay between the germline ends. CDR3 amino acids: CASSHPQTDANTEAFF. DNA for the CDR3: TGCGCCAGCAGCCACCCACAGACAGACGCGAACACTGAAGCTTTCTTT.

The chain combines TRBV5-6 with TRBJ2-2, with TRBD2 matching 8 bases. The CDR3 runs to 14 residues. The germline CDR1 and CDR2 sequences are SGHDT and YYEEEE. Unmatched junction bases numbered 2, after V lost 0 bases and J lost 7 bases. CDR3 sequence (DNA): TGTGCCAGCAGCTTGGGAGGGACTAGCGGGGAGCTGTTTTTT. It codes for CASSLGGTSGELFF.

This chain connects TRBV7-9 to TRBJ2-4; D possibly corresponds to TRBD1 (6 bases). The CDR3 contains 14 residues. Trimming took off 5 bases at V and 4 bases at J, with 12 bases between the two ends. The V gene's germline CDR1 is SEHNR and CDR2 FQNEAQ (reference sequence). CDR3 region: CASSSEGGKNIQYF. The CDR3 DNA sequence: TGTGCCAGCAGCAGTGAAGGGGGTAAAAACATTCAGTACTTC. Variable domain in full (rest from reference TRBV7-9 and TRBJ2-4): DTGVSQNPRHKITKRGQNVTFRCDPISEHNRLYWYRQTLGQGPEFLTYFQNEAQLEKSRLLSDRFSAERPKGSFSTLEIQRTEQGDSAMYLCASSSEGGKNIQYFGAGTRLSVL.

This clone was observed a few times. CDR3 residues: CASSSTGGFSSPSSYEQYF. In DNA, the CDR3 is TGTGCCAGCAGTTCTACAGGGGGCTTCAGTTCCCCCTCGTCCTACGAGCAGTACTTC. The chain links TRBV27 to TRBJ2-7; 9 nucleotides line up with TRBD1. The J segment lost 1 base and the V segment lost 4 bases, leaving 17 bases of the junction unmatched. The CDR3 contains 19 residues. The germline V gene has CDR1 MNHEY and CDR2 SMNVEV (reference sequence).

The chain joins TRBV20-1 to TRBJ1-5; a weak D match, TRBD1 (5 bases). The germline V gene encodes CDR1 DFQATT and CDR2 SNEGSKA (reference sequence). The V gene lost 3 bases and the J gene lost 9 bases, with 9 bases spanning the gap. The CDR3 spans 11 residues. The CDR3 DNA is TGCAGTGCTAGTGGGGCCGGGCCCCAGCATTTT. Its protein is CSASGAGPQHF.

The chain combines TRBV19 with TRBJ1-1; D call uncertain. V dropped 7 bases and J dropped 0 bases, with 18 bases sitting between them. Germline V CDR1 and CDR2: LNHDA, SQIVND (reference sequence). The CDR3 consists of 16 residues. This chain's CDR3 is CASIDSAGTLNTEAFF. In nucleotides, the CDR3 is TGTGCCAGTATAGATTCGGCAGGCACCCTGAACACTGAAGCTTTCTTT. The whole variable domain, filled in from reference TRBV19 and TRBJ1-1, reads DGGITQSPKYLFRKEGQNVTLSCEQNLNHDAMYWYRQDPGQGLRLIYYSQIVNDFQKGDIAEGYSVSREKKESFPLTVTSAQKNPTAFYLCASIDSAGTLNTEAFFGQGTRLTVV.

Comments on this clone: Germline and junction disagree at one end, which may indicate a read error. The V gene is TRBV12-5, the J gene TRBJ1-5; D is unclear. The CDR3 is 8 residues long. Germline lookup yields CDR1 LGHNT and CDR2 FRNRAP. The CDR3 sequence is CASGFDRF. The CDR3 DNA is TGTGCTAGTGGTTTCGACCGTTTT. Variable domain in full (rest from reference TRBV12-5 and TRBJ1-5): DARVTQTPRHKVTEMGQEVTMRCQPILGHNTVFWYRQTMMQGLELLAYFRNRAPLDDSGMPKDRFSAEMPDATLATLKIQPSEPRDSAVYFCASGFDRFGDGTRLSIL.

The chain uses TRBV9 and TRBJ2-3; 9 bases match TRBD2. CDR3 length: 16 residues. The germline CDR1 and CDR2 sequences are SGDLS and YYNGEE. Losses at the gene ends were 3 bases for V and 1 base for J; bases not matched to a gene: 6. CDR3 in amino acids: CASSGGSGRRTDTQYF. The DNA of the CDR3 is TGTGCCAGCAGCGGGGGAAGCGGGAGGCGCACAGATACGCAGTATTTT.

The V and J genes are TRBV11-3 and TRBJ2-1; TRBD2 aligns across 7 bases. CDR1 SGHNT and CDR2 YENEEA come from the germline V gene. The CDR3 is made up of 15 amino acids. J gave up 4 bases and V 5 bases, and 8 bases lay outside the gene matches. CDR3 sequence: CASSPRGGAYNEQFF. CDR3 nucleotide sequence: TGTGCCAGCAGCCCCCGGGGAGGGGCTTACAATGAGCAGTTCTTC.

This chain links TRBV9 with TRBJ2-5; D might be TRBD2 (6 bases). V was shortened by 6 bases and J by 5 bases, with 23 bases between the two germline ends. Germline-derived CDR1 and CDR2 are SGDLS and YYNGEE. This CDR3 contains 16 residues. The CDR3 loop reads CASTLTPGLAGETQYF. The DNA for the CDR3 is TGTGCCAGCACCCTCACCCCGGGACTCGCTGGGGAGACCCAGTACTTC.

In its sample, this clone was seen once. The chain is built from TRBV28 and TRBJ1-3; 8 bases map to TRBD1. The junction had 8 bases not matched to a gene; V was cut back by 4 bases and J by 0 bases. In germline, CDR1 is MDHEN, CDR2 SYDVKM. This CDR3 has 17 residues. The CDR3 loop is CASSSLRDRSSGNTIYF. CDR3 sequence (DNA): TGTGCCAGCAGTTCCCTCCGGGACAGGAGCTCTGGAAACACCATATATTTT.

V and J are TRBV2 and TRBJ2-3, with a weak D call TRBD1 (7 bases). The CDR3 runs 15 residues. The V gene lost 4 bases and the J gene lost 6 bases, with 17 bases spanning the gap. The germline gives CDR1 SNHLY, CDR2 FYNNEI. The CDR3 DNA reads TGTGCCAGCAGTGGGGACATCAGGGGGGCTGATACGCAGTATTTT. It specifies CASSGDIRGADTQYF. The full variable domain, in which reference TRBV2 and TRBJ2-3 provide the parts outside the CDR3, is EPEVTQTPSHQVTQMGQEVILRCVPISNHLYFYWYRQILGQKVEFLVSFYNNEISEKSEIFDDQFSVERPDGSNFTLKIRSTKLEDSAMYFCASSGDIRGADTQYFGPGTRLTVL.

The chain combines TRBV7-2 with TRBJ1-5; D uncertain. Germline CDR1 SGHTA, CDR2 FQGNSA. CDR3 length: 15 amino acids. V dropped 10 bases and J dropped 0 bases, with 16 bases sitting between them. CDR3 sequence (DNA): TGTGCCACCCGTAGAGGAATCGATAGCAATCAGCCCCAGCATTTT. Encoded protein: CATRRGIDSNQPQHF. Full variable domain (outside the CDR3, taken from reference TRBV7-2 and TRBJ1-5): GAGVSQSPSNKVTEKGKDVELRCDPISGHTALYWYRQSLGQGLEFLIYFQGNSAPDKSGLPSDRFSAERTGGSVSTLTIQRTQQEDSAVYLCATRRGIDSNQPQHFGDGTRLSIL.

This rearrangement joins TRBV28 to TRBJ2-1, with D possibly TRBD2 on 6 matching bases. Trimming stripped 5 bases from V and 0 bases from J, with 11 bases between. The length of the CDR3 is 15 residues. Per the germline V gene, CDR1 is MDHEN and CDR2 is SYDVKM. CDR3 sequence: CASSPLGGSYNEQFF. The CDR3 DNA follows: TGTGCCAGCAGTCCGTTGGGGGGCTCCTACAATGAGCAGTTCTTC. Looking up the rest from reference TRBV28 and TRBJ2-1 gives the full variable domain: DVKVTQSSRYLVKRTGEKVFLECVQDMDHENMFWYRQDPGLGLRLIYFSYDVKMKEKGDIPEGYSVSREKKERFSLILESASTNQTSMYLCASSPLGGSYNEQFFGPGTRLTVL.

The genes are TRBV7-2 and TRBJ1-5, with D uncertain. The V end lost 1 base, the J end lost 3 bases, and 10 bases lay between the germline ends. Germline V gene data show CDR1 as SGHTA and CDR2 as FQGNSA. This CDR3 spans 15 amino acids. CDR3 sequence (DNA): TGTGCCAGCAGCTTAGGTCGTCAGACCAATCAGCCCCAGCATTTT. Translating it yields CASSLGRQTNQPQHF.

CDR3 DNA: TGTGCCAGCAGCTTAGCACAGGGGGCGCCTCCCAATTCACCCCTCCACTTT. Its translation is CASSLAQGAPPNSPLHF. This chain joins TRBV7-8 and TRBJ1-6; TRBD1 matches 9 bases. Losses at the gene ends were 0 bases for V and 7 bases for J; bases not matched to a gene: 7. The CDR3 is 17 residues long. Germline V lookup: CDR1 SGHVS, CDR2 FQNEAQ. Combining the CDR3 with reference TRBV7-8 and TRBJ1-6 gives the whole variable domain GAGVSQSPRYKVAKRGQDVALRCDPISGHVSLFWYQQALGQGPEFLTYFQNEAQLDKSGLPSDRFFAERPEGSVSTLKIQRTQQEDSAVYLCASSLAQGAPPNSPLHFGNGTRLTVT.

This clone was observed a handful of times. V and J are TRBV7-9 and TRBJ2-2, with 7 bases matching TRBD2. CDR3 length: 17 amino acids. V lost 4 bases, J lost 4 bases, and 12 bases stayed unmatched. CDR1 and CDR2 from the germline V gene are SEHNR and FQNEAQ (reference sequence). This CDR3 is CASSSRSTSRSTGELFF. The CDR3 coding sequence is TGTGCCAGCAGCTCCCGATCGACTAGCCGGAGCACCGGGGAGCTGTTTTTT.

This chain joins TRBV4-1 and TRBJ2-3; 10 bases map to TRBD2. The ends lost 2 bases at V and 8 bases at J; junction bases unmatched: 13. Germline V gene sequence: CDR1 MGHRA, CDR2 YSYEKL. This CDR3 has 17 residues. The CDR3 sequence is CASSQPVAGGQLPTQYF. Written as DNA, the CDR3 is TGCGCCAGCAGCCAACCCGTAGCGGGAGGCCAGTTGCCTACGCAGTATTTT.

The gene calls are TRBV6-5 and TRBJ2-1; 7 bases align to TRBD2. The CDR3 is made up of 12 amino acids. The germline V gene encodes CDR1 MNHEY and CDR2 SVGAGI. Trimming removed 8 bases from V and 4 bases from J; junction bases left unmatched: 2. CDR3 residues: CASGTTYNEQFF. As DNA, the CDR3 is TGTGCCAGCGGGACTACATACAATGAGCAGTTCTTC.

This sequence joins TRBV6-1 and TRBJ2-1; 14 bases line up with TRBD2. This CDR3 comprises 13 residues. Trimming cost V 7 bases and J 16 bases; bases outside gene matches: 9. Germline V gene data show CDR1 as MNHNS and CDR2 as SASEGT. CDR3 nucleotide sequence: TGTGCCAGCACCGGGACTAGCGGGAGAAATCACTTCTTC. Translating gives CASTGTSGRNHFF.

The chain recombines TRBV28 with TRBJ1-1; 7 nucleotides agree with TRBD1. Germline V gives CDR1 MDHEN, CDR2 SYDVKM. Trimming at V came to 6 bases and at J to 8 bases, leaving 6 bases not matched to a gene. The length of the CDR3 is 12 residues. The CDR3 protein is CASRIQGFEAFF. DNA of the CDR3: TGTGCCAGCAGGATACAGGGGTTCGAAGCTTTCTTT.

In this sample, this clone turned up once. V and J are TRBV7-3 and TRBJ1-1, with 8 bases lining up with TRBD1. The CDR3 is 14 residues long. With 7 bases clipped from V and 7 bases from J, the junction kept 11 bases outside the gene matches. Per germline, CDR1 SGHTA and CDR2 FQGTGA. As DNA, the CDR3 is TGTGCCAGCACCAGAGGACAGGGAACAGGTGAAGCTTTCTTT. Translating it yields CASTRGQGTGEAFF.

Remarks on this clone: Other DNA sequences in the same sample also yield this CDR3. This chain uses TRBV7-2 with TRBJ2-5; D is possibly TRBD2 (6 bases). The CDR3 is 13 residues long. V shed 1 base and J shed 5 bases, with 8 bases lying between them. Germline-derived CDR1 and CDR2 are SGHTA and FQGNSA. CDR3 nucleotides: TGTGCCAGCAGCTTAGGGGGGAGGGAGACCCAGTACTTC. This encodes CASSLGGRETQYF. Filled out from reference TRBV7-2 and TRBJ2-5, the complete variable domain reads GAGVSQSPSNKVTEKGKDVELRCDPISGHTALYWYRQSLGQGLEFLIYFQGNSAPDKSGLPSDRFSAERTGGSVSTLTIQRTQQEDSAVYLCASSLGGRETQYFGPGTRLLVL.

The gene calls are TRBV5-1 and TRBJ2-2, with TRBD2 as a possible D gene (5 bases). There are 16 residues in the CDR3. V was pared by 6 bases and J by 1 base, with 16 bases between. CDR1 and CDR2 (germline): SGHRS, YFSETQ. Here the CDR3 DNA reads TGCGCCAGCACTACTCGGGGTGGCGGGAACACCGGGGAGCTGTTTTTT. Protein product: CASTTRGGGNTGELFF. Drawing the rest from reference TRBV5-1 and TRBJ2-2, the complete variable domain is KAGVTQTPRYLIKTRGQQVTLSCSPISGHRSVSWYQQTPGQGLQFLFEYFSETQRNKGNFPGRFSGRQFSNSRSEMNVSTLELGDSALYLCASTTRGGGNTGELFFGEGSRLTVL.

The chain employs TRBV9 and TRBJ1-3; D is uncertain. Germline CDR1 reads SGDLS; CDR2 reads YYNGEE. V lost 0 bases, J lost 0 bases, and 10 bases lay in between. The CDR3 extends over 16 amino acids. The CDR3 region is CASSVAGSFSGNTIYF. DNA for the CDR3: TGTGCCAGCAGCGTAGCGGGCAGCTTCTCTGGAAACACCATATATTTT.

The gene calls are TRBV5-1 and TRBJ2-4; TRBD1 matches 8 bases. The germline CDR1 and CDR2 sequences are SGHRS and YFSETQ. The CDR3 is 13 residues long. V shed 4 bases, J shed 8 bases, and the junction held 5 bases outside the gene matches. The chain's CDR3 is CASSPGGRDIQYF. The CDR3 bases are TGCGCCAGCAGCCCAGGGGGCCGGGACATTCAGTACTTC. The whole variable domain, remainder taken from reference TRBV5-1 and TRBJ2-4, is KAGVTQTPRYLIKTRGQQVTLSCSPISGHRSVSWYQQTPGQGLQFLFEYFSETQRNKGNFPGRFSGRQFSNSRSEMNVSTLELGDSALYLCASSPGGRDIQYFGAGTRLSVL.